This note documents a single T cell receptor (beta chain) sequence. TCR beta CDR3 sequences were amplified from RNA transcripts. TCR CDR3 regions were first amplified by RT-PCR with HTBI primers. One entry per CDR3 protein, called by TCRdb with MiXCR from the multiplex PCR reads. The profile shows roughly 170,000 distinct CDR3 sequences, roughly 10% of them singletons. This sample was included in a study of T cells in Graves' hyperthyroidism and ophthalmopathy. Trimming cost V 2 bases and J 4 bases, with 9 bases left between them. Germline CDR1 is LGHNA and CDR2 is YNFKEQ. The CDR3 contains 13 residues.

The chain uses TRBV4-2 and TRBJ2-7; TRBD1 is a possible D gene (6 bases). The sample taken for sequencing was blood. The receptor was derived from a young woman with Graves' hyperthyroidism that later progressed to Graves' ophthalmopathy. CDR3 region: CASSQTTGYEQYF. CDR3 nucleotides: TGTGCCAGCAGCCAAACGACAGGATACGAGCAGTACTTC.